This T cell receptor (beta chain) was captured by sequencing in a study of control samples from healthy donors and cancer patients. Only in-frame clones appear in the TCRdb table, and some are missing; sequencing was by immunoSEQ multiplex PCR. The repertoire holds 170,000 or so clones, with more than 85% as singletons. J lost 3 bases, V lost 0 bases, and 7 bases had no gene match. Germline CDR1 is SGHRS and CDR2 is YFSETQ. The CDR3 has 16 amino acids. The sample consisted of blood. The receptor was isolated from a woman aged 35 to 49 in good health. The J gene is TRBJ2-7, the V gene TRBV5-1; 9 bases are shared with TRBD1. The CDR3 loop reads CASSLAGQGSGYEQYF. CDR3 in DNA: TGCGCCAGCAGCTTGGCGGGACAGGGAAGCGGCTACGAGCAGTACTTC.